The 6 T cell receptor beta chains reported below all come from one sample, sequenced in a study of T cells after posttransplantation cyclophosphamide (TCRdb year 2016). The treatment or condition label here, explained by the study, means: high-dose cyclophosphamide on days +3 and +4 as single-agent GVHD prophylaxis. PTCy patients received busulfan and fludarabine conditioning, a related or unrelated marrow graft, and cyclophosphamide on days +3 and +4. Library preparation was by the immunoSEQ multiplex PCR assay. TCRdb took over this immuneACCESS table, retaining in-frame rearrangements with V and J assigned. Such tables are incomplete; in checked studies, under half of the missing clones stem from an unresolved V gene, and the remainder is unexplained. The sample table holds tens of thousands of clones, of which approximately 78% were seen once. The ten largest account for 8.1% of the sample. The material sequenced was CD4+ T cells sorted from blood, taken around 2,000 days after a stem cell transplant with posttransplant cyclophosphamide. The receptors originated from a female patient in her forties who received an allogeneic stem cell transplant from a related donor, was CMV-positive, and had no GVHD. Once a transplant has taken place, some T cells may be donor derived.

The chain's CDR3 is CASSVSGGYNSPLHF. The DNA of the CDR3 is TGTGCCAGCAGCGTCTCAGGAGGCTATAATTCACCCCTCCACTTT. This chain joins TRBV9 and TRBJ1-6; D call uncertain. V lost 2 bases and J 3 bases, leaving 9 bases between the germline ends. This CDR3 comprises 15 residues. Germline V lookup: CDR1 SGDLS, CDR2 YYNGEE.

This chain connects TRBV28 to TRBJ1-2, with 8 bases fitting TRBD1. The V and J ends lost 4 bases and 7 bases, in that order; junction bases with no gene match: 2. The V gene's germline CDR1 is MDHEN and CDR2 SYDVKM. This CDR3 has 12 residues. The CDR3 reads CASSWTGIGYTF. The CDR3 nucleotides read TGTGCCAGCAGTTGGACAGGGATTGGCTACACCTTC.

The rearrangement links TRBV5-1 to TRBJ2-1; weak D call: TRBD2 (6 bases). V was pared by 1 base and J by 4 bases, with 9 bases between. This CDR3 contains 14 residues. The germline gives CDR1 SGHRS, CDR2 YFSETQ. The CDR3 DNA sequence: TGCGCCAGCAGCTTGACGGGGAGGTACAATGAGCAGTTCTTC. It is translated as CASSLTGRYNEQFF.

The chain recombines TRBV6-1 with TRBJ2-3, with a possible D match to TRBD2 (5 bases). Trimming left V 8 bases short and J 1 base short, with 10 bases between. This CDR3 comprises 13 residues. Germline CDR1 is MNHNS and CDR2 is SASEGT. This CDR3 reads CASEERGTDTQYF. CDR3 in DNA: TGTGCCAGCGAAGAGAGGGGCACAGATACGCAGTATTTT.

The chain couples TRBV5-1 to TRBJ1-3; D is undetermined. Germline V lookup: CDR1 SGHRS, CDR2 YFSETQ. The CDR3 contains 13 residues. V lost 0 bases to trimming and J lost 3 bases, with 4 bases between them. In DNA form, the CDR3 reads TGCGCCAGCAGCTTGGGCGGTGGAAACACCATATATTTT. Translating gives CASSLGGGNTIYF.

V is TRBV11-2 and J is TRBJ2-1; 13 bases align to TRBD2. The CDR3 has 15 residues. The V segment lost 1 base and the J segment 10 bases; nucleotides outside the gene matches: 4. CDR1 is SGHAT and CDR2 is FQNNGV in the germline V gene. Here the CDR3 DNA reads TGTGCCAGCAGCTTAGGACTAGCGGGGGGAGGGGAGCAGTTCTTC. Translated: CASSLGLAGGGEQFF.